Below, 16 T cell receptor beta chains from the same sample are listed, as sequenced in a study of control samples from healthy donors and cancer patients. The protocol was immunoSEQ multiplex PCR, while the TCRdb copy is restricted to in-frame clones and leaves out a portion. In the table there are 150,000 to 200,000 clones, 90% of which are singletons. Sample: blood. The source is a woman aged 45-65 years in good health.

The CDR3 here is CASSFEQIYGYTF. The CDR3, as DNA: TGTGCCAGCAGTTTTGAACAGATCTATGGCTACACCTTC. The chain is built from TRBV28 and TRBJ1-2; D is ambiguous. The germline V gene has CDR1 MDHEN and CDR2 SYDVKM. This CDR3 spans 13 amino acids. The V and J ends lost 3 bases and 4 bases respectively, with 9 bases between them.

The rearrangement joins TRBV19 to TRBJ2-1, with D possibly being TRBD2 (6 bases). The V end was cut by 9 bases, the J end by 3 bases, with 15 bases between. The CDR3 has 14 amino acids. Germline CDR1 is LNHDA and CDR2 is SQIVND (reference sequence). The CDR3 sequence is CASQTSGVYNEQFF. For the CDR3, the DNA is TGTGCCAGCCAGACGTCGGGGGTCTACAATGAGCAGTTCTTC. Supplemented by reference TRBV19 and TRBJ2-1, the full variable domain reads DGGITQSPKYLFRKEGQNVTLSCEQNLNHDAMYWYRQDPGQGLRLIYYSQIVNDFQKGDIAEGYSVSREKKESFPLTVTSAQKNPTAFYLCASQTSGVYNEQFFGPGTRLTVL.

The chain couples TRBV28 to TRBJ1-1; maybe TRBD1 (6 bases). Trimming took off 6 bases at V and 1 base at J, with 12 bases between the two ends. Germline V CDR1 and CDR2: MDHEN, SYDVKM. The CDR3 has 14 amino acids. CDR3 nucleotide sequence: TGTGCCAGCAGGATAAGGGGGGGGAACACTGAAGCTTTCTTT. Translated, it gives CASRIRGGNTEAFF.

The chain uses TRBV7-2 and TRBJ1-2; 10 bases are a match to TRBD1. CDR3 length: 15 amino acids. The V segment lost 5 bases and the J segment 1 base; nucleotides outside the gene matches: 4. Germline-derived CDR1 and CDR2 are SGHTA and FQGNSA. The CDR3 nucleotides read TGTGCCAGCAGCCCGGACAGGGGGTTTAACTATGGCTACACCTTC. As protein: CASSPDRGFNYGYTF.

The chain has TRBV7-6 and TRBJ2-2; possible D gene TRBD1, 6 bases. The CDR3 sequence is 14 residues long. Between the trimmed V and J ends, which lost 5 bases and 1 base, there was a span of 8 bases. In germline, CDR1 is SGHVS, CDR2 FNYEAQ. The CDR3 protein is CASSRTVNTGELFF. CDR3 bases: TGTGCCAGCAGCCGGACAGTGAACACCGGGGAGCTGTTTTTT.

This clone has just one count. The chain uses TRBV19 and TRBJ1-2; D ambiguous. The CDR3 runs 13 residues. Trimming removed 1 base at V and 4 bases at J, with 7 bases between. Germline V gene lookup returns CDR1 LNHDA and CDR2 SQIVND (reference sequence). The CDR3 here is CASSIVTSYGYTF. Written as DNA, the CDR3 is TGTGCCAGTAGTATAGTAACGAGCTATGGCTACACCTTC.

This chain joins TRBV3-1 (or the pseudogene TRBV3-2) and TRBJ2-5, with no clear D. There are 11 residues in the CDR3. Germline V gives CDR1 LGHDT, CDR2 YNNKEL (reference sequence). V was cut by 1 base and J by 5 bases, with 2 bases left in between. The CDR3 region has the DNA TGTGCCAGCAGCCAAGGGGAGACCCAGTACTTC. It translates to CASSQGETQYF.

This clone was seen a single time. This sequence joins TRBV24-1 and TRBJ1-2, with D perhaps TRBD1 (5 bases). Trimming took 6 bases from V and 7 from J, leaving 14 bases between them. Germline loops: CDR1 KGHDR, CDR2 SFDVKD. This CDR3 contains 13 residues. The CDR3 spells CATSPGAGSGYTF. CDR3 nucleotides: TGTGCCACCAGTCCCGGGGCCGGGAGTGGCTACACCTTC.

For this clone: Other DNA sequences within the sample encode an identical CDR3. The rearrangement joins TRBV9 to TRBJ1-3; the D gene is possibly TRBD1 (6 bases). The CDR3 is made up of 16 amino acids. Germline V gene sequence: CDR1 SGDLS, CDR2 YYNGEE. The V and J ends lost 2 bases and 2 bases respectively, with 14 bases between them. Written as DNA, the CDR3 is TGTGCCAGCAGCGTGGCAGTGGGGGCGGCTGGAAACACCATATATTTT. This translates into CASSVAVGAAGNTIYF.

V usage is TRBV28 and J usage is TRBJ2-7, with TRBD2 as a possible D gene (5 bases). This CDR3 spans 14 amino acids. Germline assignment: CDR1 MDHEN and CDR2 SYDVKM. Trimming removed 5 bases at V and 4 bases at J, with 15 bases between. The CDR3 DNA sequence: TGTGCCAGCAGTACATCAACGGGAACTTACGAGCAGTACTTC. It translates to CASSTSTGTYEQYF. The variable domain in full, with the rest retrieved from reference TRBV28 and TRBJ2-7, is DVKVTQSSRYLVKRTGEKVFLECVQDMDHENMFWYRQDPGLGLRLIYFSYDVKMKEKGDIPEGYSVSREKKERFSLILESASTNQTSMYLCASSTSTGTYEQYFGPGTRLTVT.

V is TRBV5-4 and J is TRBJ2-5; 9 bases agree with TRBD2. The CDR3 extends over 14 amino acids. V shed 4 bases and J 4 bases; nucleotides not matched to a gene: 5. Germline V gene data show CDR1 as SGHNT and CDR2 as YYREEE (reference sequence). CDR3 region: CASSRPGLAETQYF. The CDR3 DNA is TGTGCCAGCAGCCGACCGGGACTAGCAGAGACCCAGTACTTC.

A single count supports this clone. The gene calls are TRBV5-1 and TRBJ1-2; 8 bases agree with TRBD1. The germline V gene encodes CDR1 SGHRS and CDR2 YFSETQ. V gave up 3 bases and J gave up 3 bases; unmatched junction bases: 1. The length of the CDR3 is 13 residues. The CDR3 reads CASSSTGDYGYTF. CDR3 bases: TGCGCCAGCAGCTCGACAGGGGACTATGGCTACACCTTC.

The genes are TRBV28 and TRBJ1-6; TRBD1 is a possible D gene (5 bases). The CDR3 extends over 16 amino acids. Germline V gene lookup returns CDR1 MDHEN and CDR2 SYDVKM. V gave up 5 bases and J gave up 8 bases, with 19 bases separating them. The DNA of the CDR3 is TGTGCCAGCAGTACCCCGGGGGGACGGATTCATTCACCCCTCCACTTT. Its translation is CASSTPGGRIHSPLHF.

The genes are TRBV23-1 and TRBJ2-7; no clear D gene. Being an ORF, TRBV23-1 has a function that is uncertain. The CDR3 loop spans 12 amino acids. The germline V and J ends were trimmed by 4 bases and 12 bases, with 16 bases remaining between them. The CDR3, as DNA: TGCGCCAGCAGTCCTCTCCAGGATCGACCGTACTTC. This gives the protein CASSPLQDRPYF.

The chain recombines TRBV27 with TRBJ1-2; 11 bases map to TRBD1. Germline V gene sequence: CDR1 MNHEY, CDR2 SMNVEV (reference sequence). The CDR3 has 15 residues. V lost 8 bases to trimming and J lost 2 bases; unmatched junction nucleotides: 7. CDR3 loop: CASLGTGGLNYGYTF. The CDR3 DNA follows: TGTGCCAGCCTCGGGACAGGGGGGTTAAACTATGGCTACACCTTC.

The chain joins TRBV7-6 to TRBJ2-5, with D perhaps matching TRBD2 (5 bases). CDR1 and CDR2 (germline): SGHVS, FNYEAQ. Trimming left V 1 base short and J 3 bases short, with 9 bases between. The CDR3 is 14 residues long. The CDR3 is CASSLGGLEETQYF. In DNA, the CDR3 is TGTGCCAGCAGCTTAGGAGGGCTCGAAGAGACCCAGTACTTC.